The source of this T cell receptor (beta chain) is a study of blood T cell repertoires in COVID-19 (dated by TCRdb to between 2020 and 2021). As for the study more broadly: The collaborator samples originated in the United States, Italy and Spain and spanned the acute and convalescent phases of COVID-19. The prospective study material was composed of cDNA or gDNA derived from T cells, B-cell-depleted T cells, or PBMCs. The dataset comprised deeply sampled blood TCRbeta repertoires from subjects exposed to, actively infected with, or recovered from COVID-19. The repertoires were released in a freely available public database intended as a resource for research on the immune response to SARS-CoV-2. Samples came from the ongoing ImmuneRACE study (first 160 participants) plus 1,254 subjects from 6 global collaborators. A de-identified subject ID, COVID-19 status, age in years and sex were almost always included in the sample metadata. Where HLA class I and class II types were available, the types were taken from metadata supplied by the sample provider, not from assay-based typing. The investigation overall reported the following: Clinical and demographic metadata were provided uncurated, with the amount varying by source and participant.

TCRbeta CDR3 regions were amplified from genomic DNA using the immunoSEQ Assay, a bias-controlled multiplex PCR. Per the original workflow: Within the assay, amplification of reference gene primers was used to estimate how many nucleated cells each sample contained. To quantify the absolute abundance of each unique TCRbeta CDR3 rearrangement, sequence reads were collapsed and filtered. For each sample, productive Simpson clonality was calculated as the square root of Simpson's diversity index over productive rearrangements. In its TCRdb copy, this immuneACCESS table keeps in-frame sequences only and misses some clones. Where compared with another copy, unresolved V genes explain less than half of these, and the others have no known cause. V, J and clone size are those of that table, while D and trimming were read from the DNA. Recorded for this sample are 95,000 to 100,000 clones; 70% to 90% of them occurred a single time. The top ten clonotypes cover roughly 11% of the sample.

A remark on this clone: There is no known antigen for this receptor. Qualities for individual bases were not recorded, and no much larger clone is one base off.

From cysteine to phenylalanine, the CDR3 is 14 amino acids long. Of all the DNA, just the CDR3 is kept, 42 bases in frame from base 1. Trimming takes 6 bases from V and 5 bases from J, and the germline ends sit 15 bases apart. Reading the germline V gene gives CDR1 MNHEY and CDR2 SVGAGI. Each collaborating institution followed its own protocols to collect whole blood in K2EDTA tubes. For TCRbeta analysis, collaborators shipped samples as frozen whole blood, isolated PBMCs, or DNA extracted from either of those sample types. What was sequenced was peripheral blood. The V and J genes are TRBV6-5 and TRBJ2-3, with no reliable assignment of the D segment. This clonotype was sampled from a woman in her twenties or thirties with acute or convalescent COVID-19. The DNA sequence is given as TGTGCCAGCAGGGATCCTATCGCAGGAGATACGCAGTATTTT. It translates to CASRDPIAGDTQYF.